Listed here are 20 T cell receptor beta chains from one sample, sequenced in a study of blood T cell repertoires in COVID-19 (dated by TCRdb to about 2020). The library was produced with the immunoSEQ multiplex PCR assay. Here the immuneACCESS table is served through TCRdb, limited to in-frame sequences with V and J called. Missing clones are a known gap in these copies; in checked studies unresolved V genes cover under half, and the rest lacks a known reason. The sample table lists roughly 500,000 clones, approximately 92% of them with a count of one. Around 0.95% of the sample comes from the top ten. Sequencing was performed on peripheral blood. The receptors stem from a man younger than 30 with COVID-19, enrolled during active disease.

The chain has TRBV2 and TRBJ2-1, with a tentative D call TRBD2 (6 bases). There are 14 residues in the CDR3. Germline CDR1 SNHLY, CDR2 FYNNEI. V lost 3 bases and J 10 bases, leaving 16 bases between the germline ends. Written as DNA, the CDR3 is TGTGCCAGCAGTGATATTTGGGGGGTGGGAGAGCAGTTCTTC. It yields the protein CASSDIWGVGEQFF.

V gene TRBV6-5 combines with J gene TRBJ2-1; TRBD1 is a possible D gene (6 bases). Looked up from germline, CDR1 is MNHEY and CDR2 is SVGAGI. Between the trimmed V and J ends, which lost 2 bases and 4 bases, there was a span of 15 bases. The CDR3 has 16 residues. This chain's CDR3 is CASSYAAGRGYNEQFF. The CDR3 DNA reads as TGTGCCAGCAGTTACGCGGCGGGCAGGGGATACAATGAGCAGTTCTTC.

The chain employs TRBV19 and TRBJ2-3, with TRBD2 matching over 8 bases. V shed 5 bases, J shed 3 bases, and the junction held 1 base outside the gene matches. This CDR3 comprises 13 residues. Germline loops: CDR1 LNHDA, CDR2 SQIVND (reference sequence). The CDR3, as DNA: TGTGCCAGTAGTGTAGCGGGGACAGATACGCAGTATTTT. Translated, it gives CASSVAGTDTQYF.

The V gene is TRBV4-2, the J gene TRBJ2-1; a weak D match, TRBD1 (8 bases). CDR1 is LGHNA and CDR2 is YNFKEQ in the germline V gene. The CDR3 runs 17 residues. The V and J ends lost 0 bases and 6 bases respectively, with 18 bases between them. In DNA, the CDR3 is TGTGCCAGCAGCCAAGAGGCACAGGGGGGGTCAATCAATGAGCAGTTCTTC. Translated, it gives CASSQEAQGGSINEQFF.

The CDR3 reads CASSSERGYYNEQFF. CDR3 nucleotide sequence: TGTGCCAGCAGCTCCGAGCGGGGGTATTACAATGAGCAGTTCTTC. The chain links TRBV7-9 to TRBJ2-1, with 8 positions matching TRBD2. J gave up 4 bases and V 4 bases, and 6 bases lay outside the gene matches. Germline-derived CDR1 and CDR2 are SEHNR and FQNEAQ (reference sequence). This CDR3 is built from 15 residues.

V gene TRBV14 combines with J gene TRBJ2-7; 8 bases line up with TRBD2. Germline V gene data show CDR1 as SGHDN and CDR2 as FVKESK. CDR3 length equals 15 residues. The trim removed 2 bases at V and 3 bases at J, leaving 6 bases unmatched. CDR3 DNA sequence: TGTGCCAGCAGCCAACTAACTAGCGGCTACTACGAGCAGTACTTC. It encodes CASSQLTSGYYEQYF.

The rearrangement joins TRBV5-1 to TRBJ2-7; a weak D match, TRBD2 (5 bases). The CDR3 sequence is 15 residues long. The germline gives CDR1 SGHRS, CDR2 YFSETQ. V was trimmed by 4 bases and J by 6 bases, leaving 20 bases between them. DNA of the CDR3: TGCGCCAGCAGCCAAACAGCGGTAAGCTCCGGCGAGCAGTACTTC. Translating gives CASSQTAVSSGEQYF.

This chain joins TRBV6-7 and TRBJ2-7, with TRBD2 matching 8 bases. TRBV6-7 is reported as an ORF; its role is uncertain. This CDR3 is 15 amino acids long. Losses at the gene ends were 5 bases for V and 2 bases for J; bases not matched to a gene: 8. CDR3 DNA: TGTGCCAGCAGTGCCTCATCGGGGGGGACCTACGAGCAGTACTTC. The encoded protein is CASSASSGGTYEQYF.

This sequence joins TRBV11-2 and TRBJ1-1, with TRBD1 as a possible D gene (6 bases). Germline loops: CDR1 SGHAT, CDR2 FQNNGV. Trimming took off 5 bases at V and 1 base at J, with 8 bases between the two ends. The CDR3 consists of 13 residues. CDR3 DNA sequence: TGTGCCAGCAGCCGGACAGCGAACACTGAAGCTTTCTTT. Encoded protein: CASSRTANTEAFF.

The genes are TRBV2 and TRBJ2-1; D perhaps matches TRBD2 (6 bases). Deletions cut 4 bases from V and 4 bases from J, with 14 bases between. CDR1 and CDR2 (germline): SNHLY, FYNNEI. CDR3 length: 15 residues. The DNA of the CDR3 is TGTGCCAGCAGTGGGGTGATAGCGGTGTACAATGAGCAGTTCTTC. Its protein product is CASSGVIAVYNEQFF.

This chain links TRBV18 with TRBJ1-1; D not resolved. CDR1 KGHSH and CDR2 LQKENI come from the germline V gene. The CDR3 is 13 amino acids. V lost 2 bases and J 1 base, leaving 5 bases between the germline ends. The CDR3 region has the DNA TGTGCCAGCTCACCAATGGCGAACACTGAAGCTTTCTTT. Translation: CASSPMANTEAFF.

This chain connects TRBV7-9 to TRBJ1-6, with TRBD1 matching over 10 bases. Germline V gives CDR1 SEHNR, CDR2 FQNEAQ (reference sequence). The CDR3 loop spans 14 amino acids. V lost 5 bases to trimming and J lost 8 bases; unmatched junction nucleotides: 3. The DNA for the CDR3 is TGTGCCAGCAGCCCCGGGACAGGGGATTCACCCCTCCACTTT. Encoded protein: CASSPGTGDSPLHF.

This clone has a single count. This chain links TRBV5-1 with TRBJ1-4; 11 bases are a match to TRBD1. Unmatched junction bases numbered 7, after V lost 5 bases and J lost 7 bases. This CDR3 has 15 residues. Germline V gene sequence: CDR1 SGHRS, CDR2 YFSETQ. The CDR3 reads CASRTSGTGGEKLFF. The CDR3 region has the DNA TGCGCCAGCAGAACCTCCGGGACAGGGGGTGAAAAACTGTTTTTT.

The chain couples TRBV6-1 to TRBJ2-7; perhaps TRBD2 as D (5 bases). Trimming left V 3 bases short and J 5 bases short, with 11 bases between. CDR1 MNHNS and CDR2 SASEGT come from the germline V gene. The length of the CDR3 is 13 residues. The CDR3 DNA reads as TGTGCCAGCAGTGATCGGGGTAACCACGAGCAGTACTTC. This encodes CASSDRGNHEQYF.

J is TRBJ2-5 and V is TRBV7-9; 14 bases line up with TRBD2. CDR1 is SEHNR, CDR2 FQNEAQ, per germline (reference sequence). V lost 4 bases, J lost 5 bases, and 6 bases stayed unmatched. The CDR3 contains 16 residues. The CDR3 region is CASSSGLAGGWETQYF. CDR3 DNA: TGTGCCAGCAGCTCAGGACTAGCGGGAGGTTGGGAGACCCAGTACTTC. The full variable domain, completed using reference TRBV7-9 and TRBJ2-5, is DTGVSQNPRHKITKRGQNVTFRCDPISEHNRLYWYRQTLGQGPEFLTYFQNEAQLEKSRLLSDRFSAERPKGSFSTLEIQRTEQGDSAMYLCASSSGLAGGWETQYFGPGTRLLVL.

The rearrangement joins TRBV3-1 (or the pseudogene TRBV3-2) to TRBJ1-2; the D gene is possibly TRBD1 (5 bases). The CDR3 extends over 16 amino acids. The germline V gene has CDR1 LGHDT and CDR2 YNNKEL (reference sequence). V lost 1 base and J lost 6, with 18 bases in between. The CDR3 DNA reads as TGTGCCAGCAGCCAAGCGCAGGGAAAGGATAGGAATGGCTACACCTTC. Translation: CASSQAQGKDRNGYTF.

In its sample, this clone was seen a few times. The gene calls are TRBV2 and TRBJ1-5, with 8 positions matching TRBD1. V gave up 6 bases and J gave up 2 bases; unmatched junction bases: 3. This CDR3 contains 14 residues. The V gene's germline CDR1 is SNHLY and CDR2 FYNNEI. The CDR3 DNA reads TGTGCCAGCAGCGGGACAGGTGGCAATCAGCCCCAGCATTTT. As protein: CASSGTGGNQPQHF.

The chain uses TRBV2 and TRBJ1-4; TRBD1 is a possible D gene (6 bases). Germline V gives CDR1 SNHLY, CDR2 FYNNEI. This CDR3 is 14 amino acids long. The ends were cut back, 6 bases at V and 4 bases at J, with 12 bases in the middle. CDR3 sequence (DNA): TGTGCCAGCAGCGGGACATATCATAATGAAAAACTGTTTTTT. It yields the protein CASSGTYHNEKLFF.

This chain connects TRBV6-2 or TRBV6-3 to TRBJ1-5; weak D call: TRBD1 (6 bases). Germline V CDR1 and CDR2: MNHEY, SVGEGT. The CDR3 extends over 16 amino acids. Trimming cost V 5 bases and J 6 bases, with 20 bases left between them. The CDR3 region has the DNA TGTGCCAGCAGTCAAAATGTTCCAGGGGAAGGTCAGCCCCAGCATTTT. This encodes CASSQNVPGEGQPQHF.

The rearrangement links TRBV5-1 to TRBJ1-4; D is ambiguous. The germline V and J ends were trimmed by 0 bases and 0 bases, with 6 bases remaining between them. The CDR3 extends over 15 amino acids. Per germline, CDR1 SGHRS and CDR2 YFSETQ. CDR3 residues: CASSLDSSTNEKLFF. CDR3 DNA sequence: TGCGCCAGCAGCTTGGACAGCTCAACTAATGAAAAACTGTTTTTT. Full variable domain (outside the CDR3, taken from reference TRBV5-1 and TRBJ1-4): KAGVTQTPRYLIKTRGQQVTLSCSPISGHRSVSWYQQTPGQGLQFLFEYFSETQRNKGNFPGRFSGRQFSNSRSEMNVSTLELGDSALYLCASSLDSSTNEKLFFGSGTQLSVL.